These 20 T cell receptor beta chains share one sample of origin, sequenced in a study of OX40 agonist ivuxolimab in advanced cancers. Clones were read by immunoSEQ multiplex PCR, and TCRdb kept only the in-frame ones, dropping some. The sample shows about 68,000 clones, 84% of them seen only once. The sequences come from CD4+ or CD8+ T cells sorted from blood, collected in a trial of the OX40 agonist ivuxolimab. These receptors all come from an adult with an advanced solid tumor such as melanoma, head and neck, liver or kidney cancer.

This chain uses TRBV15 with TRBJ2-5; unclear D gene. The germline V and J ends were trimmed by 0 bases and 2 bases, with 4 bases remaining between them. Germline V gene data show CDR1 as LNHNV and CDR2 as YYDKDF (reference sequence). The CDR3 runs 13 residues. CDR3 sequence (DNA): TGTGCCACCAGCAGAGACAGACAAGAGACCCAGTACTTC. Residues: CATSRDRQETQYF.

The rearrangement uses TRBV7-2 and TRBJ1-2; weak D call: TRBD1 (5 bases). Trimming pared 2 bases from V and 2 bases from J, leaving 18 bases between. CDR3 length: 17 amino acids. Germline-derived CDR1 and CDR2 are SGHTA and FQGNSA. CDR3 in amino acids: CASSLFGPGTENYGYTF. The CDR3 DNA follows: TGTGCCAGCAGCTTATTTGGTCCCGGGACCGAGAACTATGGCTACACCTTC. The variable domain in full, with the rest retrieved from reference TRBV7-2 and TRBJ1-2, is GAGVSQSPSNKVTEKGKDVELRCDPISGHTALYWYRQSLGQGLEFLIYFQGNSAPDKSGLPSDRFSAERTGGSVSTLTIQRTQQEDSAVYLCASSLFGPGTENYGYTFGSGTRLTVV.

This rearrangement joins TRBV7-9 to TRBJ2-5, with D perhaps TRBD2 (5 bases). The end of the DNA fits TRBJ2-7 better, so the J call may be wrong. The CDR3 is made up of 15 amino acids. Germline loops: CDR1 SEHNR, CDR2 FQNEAQ (reference sequence). CDR3 sequence (DNA): TGTGCCAGCAGCTTAGTATCCGGGAAACTCTACGAGCAGTACTTC. This sequence encodes CASSLVSGKLYEQYF.

V gene TRBV11-1 combines with J gene TRBJ2-7; no reliable D call. CDR3 length equals 13 residues. Trimming stripped 3 bases from V and 3 bases from J, with 9 bases between. Germline values: CDR1 SGHAT, CDR2 FQDESV (reference sequence). The CDR3 sequence: CASSFSSYYEQYF. CDR3 DNA sequence: TGTGCCAGCAGCTTTTCCTCCTACTACGAGCAGTACTTC.

The rearrangement uses TRBV7-2 and TRBJ1-2; D gene uncertain. With 2 bases removed from V and 6 bases from J, the gap between germline ends came to 7 bases. CDR3 size: 12 residues. The germline CDR1 and CDR2 sequences are SGHTA and FQGNSA. In nucleotides, the CDR3 is TGTGCCAGCAGCTTATTAAGGGATGGCTACACCTTC. It specifies CASSLLRDGYTF. The full variable domain, completed using reference TRBV7-2 and TRBJ1-2, is GAGVSQSPSNKVTEKGKDVELRCDPISGHTALYWYRQSLGQGLEFLIYFQGNSAPDKSGLPSDRFSAERTGGSVSTLTIQRTQQEDSAVYLCASSLLRDGYTFGSGTRLTVV.

The rearrangement joins TRBV7-9 to TRBJ2-1; 8 bases match TRBD2. This CDR3 has 15 residues. CDR1 is SEHNR, CDR2 FQNEAQ, per germline (reference sequence). V was pared by 7 bases and J by 7 bases, with 12 bases of the junction left unmatched. The CDR3 DNA is TGTGCCAGCACCTCTCCCGGGAGGGCCTTTAATGAGCAGTTCTTC. This sequence encodes CASTSPGRAFNEQFF.

The rearrangement links TRBV7-6 to TRBJ2-1; 10 bases are shared with TRBD2. Germline CDR1 SGHVS, CDR2 FNYEAQ. The CDR3 sequence is 17 residues long. V trimming: 5 bases; J trimming: 6 bases; junction bases outside the gene matches: 13. The CDR3 is CASSPRTRPSGSNEQFF. The CDR3 bases are TGTGCCAGCAGCCCAAGGACCCGGCCTAGCGGGAGCAATGAGCAGTTCTTC.

This clone has a handful of counts. V is TRBV28 and J is TRBJ2-1, with a tentative D call TRBD1 (6 bases). This CDR3 region has 13 residues. Germline values: CDR1 MDHEN, CDR2 SYDVKM. V was pared by 8 bases and J by 4 bases, with 12 bases between. The CDR3 sequence is CASSKDSYNEQFF. Here the CDR3 DNA reads TGTGCCAGCTCTAAGGACAGTTACAATGAGCAGTTCTTC.

This chain uses TRBV5-1 with TRBJ1-1; no definite D call. Trimming cost V 0 bases and J 0 bases, with 3 bases left between them. CDR3 size: 13 residues. Germline V lookup: CDR1 SGHRS, CDR2 YFSETQ. The CDR3 coding sequence is TGCGCCAGCAGCTTGGACCTGAACACTGAAGCTTTCTTT. It specifies CASSLDLNTEAFF.

The V gene is TRBV5-6, the J gene TRBJ2-7; possible D gene TRBD1, 6 bases. The CDR3 extends over 14 amino acids. Per germline, CDR1 SGHDT and CDR2 YYEEEE. Trimming removed 5 bases at V and 6 bases at J, with 18 bases between. CDR3 nucleotide sequence: TGTGCCAGCAGACACGACAGGTCCTCTGGCGAGCAGTACTTC. Its protein product is CASRHDRSSGEQYF. The whole variable domain, remainder taken from reference TRBV5-6 and TRBJ2-7, is DAGVTQSPTHLIKTRGQQVTLRCSPKSGHDTVSWYQQALGQGPQFIFQYYEEEERQRGNFPDRFSGHQFPNYSSELNVNALLLGDSALYLCASRHDRSSGEQYFGPGTRLTVT.

V usage is TRBV2 and J usage is TRBJ1-3; D is undetermined. This CDR3 spans 16 amino acids. The germline V gene encodes CDR1 SNHLY and CDR2 FYNNEI. The ends were cut back, 3 bases at V and 0 bases at J, with 12 bases in the middle. The CDR3 sequence: CASSDLYRYSGNTIYF. CDR3 coding DNA: TGTGCCAGCAGTGATCTCTATCGCTACTCTGGAAACACCATATATTTT.

The V and J genes are TRBV27 and TRBJ2-2, with D perhaps being TRBD1 or TRBD2 (5 bases each). Trimming removed 3 bases from V and 5 bases from J, with 10 bases in between. This CDR3 region has 14 residues. The germline V gene has CDR1 MNHEY and CDR2 SMNVEV (reference sequence). This chain's CDR3 is CASSLGRSTGELFF. The CDR3 coding sequence is TGTGCCAGCAGTTTGGGACGATCAACCGGGGAGCTGTTTTTT.

As regards this clone: Other DNA sequences in this sample translate to the same CDR3. The chain is built from TRBV15 and TRBJ2-3, with TRBD1 matching over 12 bases. The ends lost 1 base at V and 5 bases at J; junction bases unmatched: 4. This CDR3 is 16 amino acids long. Germline-derived CDR1 and CDR2 are LNHNV and YYDKDF (reference sequence). This chain's CDR3 is CATSRVGQGAGDTQYF. CDR3 in DNA: TGTGCCACCAGCAGAGTGGGACAGGGGGCAGGAGATACGCAGTATTTT.

This chain joins TRBV12-5 and TRBJ2-3; 9 positions match TRBD2. The length of the CDR3 is 16 residues. The germline V gene encodes CDR1 LGHNT and CDR2 FRNRAP. Unmatched junction bases numbered 8, after V lost 4 bases and J lost 3 bases. The CDR3 DNA reads TGTGCTAGTGGTTGGGGGAGTAGCGGGAGAACAGATACGCAGTATTTT. Its translation is CASGWGSSGRTDTQYF.

The J gene is TRBJ2-4, the V gene TRBV10-3, with a possible D match to TRBD1 (6 bases). V lost 2 bases to trimming and J lost 9 bases, with 14 bases between them. CDR3 length: 14 amino acids. Germline CDR1 ENHRY, CDR2 SYGVKD. The CDR3 region is CAISEREQGTIQYF. The CDR3 coding sequence is TGTGCCATCAGTGAGAGGGAACAGGGTACCATTCAGTACTTC.

The chain couples TRBV27 to TRBJ2-5; D is uncertain. Germline CDR1 MNHEY, CDR2 SMNVEV (reference sequence). The CDR3 has 13 residues. V gave up 6 bases and J gave up 5 bases, with 13 bases separating them. The CDR3 DNA reads TGTGCCAGCAGCCAAATTAACCGGGAGACCCAGTACTTC. This translates into CASSQINRETQYF.

This chain links TRBV7-8 with TRBJ2-3; TRBD2 matches 13 bases. The CDR3 covers 16 residues. The V gene's germline CDR1 is SGHVS and CDR2 FQNEAQ. The V gene end was trimmed by 5 bases and the J gene end by 13 bases; junction bases not matched to a gene: 15. This chain's CDR3 is CASSLGLAGAAGRKYF. As DNA, the CDR3 is TGTGCCAGCAGCCTCGGACTAGCGGGAGCCGCGGGACGGAAGTATTTT.

This chain connects TRBV18 to TRBJ1-5; D call uncertain. The CDR3 consists of 14 residues. V lost 5 bases to trimming and J lost 0 bases, with 8 bases between them. CDR1 is KGHSH, CDR2 LQKENI, per germline. The chain's CDR3 is CASSGQNSNQPQHF. The CDR3 region has the DNA TGTGCCAGCTCAGGGCAGAATAGCAATCAGCCCCAGCATTTT.

The chain has TRBV28 and TRBJ2-1; 10 bases fit TRBD2. Germline CDR1 and CDR2: MDHEN and SYDVKM. The CDR3 runs 15 residues. Germline trimming cut 6 bases from V and 8 bases from J; bases unmatched to any gene: 10. The CDR3 loop is CASRFVAGGGDEQFF. The CDR3 region has the DNA TGTGCCAGCAGATTCGTAGCGGGAGGAGGTGATGAGCAGTTCTTC.

The chain combines TRBV28 with TRBJ2-5; TRBD2 agrees at 11 bases. V was pared by 4 bases and J by 5 bases, with 12 bases of the junction left unmatched. This CDR3 has 17 amino acids. Germline-derived CDR1 and CDR2 are MDHEN and SYDVKM. The CDR3 is CASSSQGLAGPWETQYF. In nucleotides, the CDR3 is TGTGCCAGCAGTTCCCAAGGACTAGCGGGCCCCTGGGAGACCCAGTACTTC.